This T cell receptor beta chain was identified in a study of blood T cells in healthy people across ages. Overall study findings and caveats: Per-million-T-cell TCR beta diversity fell roughly linearly with age. Donor CMV status, an unknown factor, possibly confounded changes in expanded clonotypes.

Per-sample PBMC isolation yielded at least 7 million cells. It was with a sample-barcoded 5' primer and a J-beta primer mix that a second PCR of roughly 6 to 11 cycles was run. TCRdb reprocessed the 5' RACE reads via MiXCR and lists one record per CDR3 protein. The table records 700,000 to 900,000 distinct CDR3 sequences, about 48% of them present only once. Regarding this clonotype: The antigen remains undetermined.

This CDR3 is built from 13 residues. The germline V and J ends were trimmed by 4 bases and 5 bases, with 9 bases remaining between them. CDR1 and CDR2 from the germline V gene are MNHNS and SASEGT. V is TRBV6-1 and J is TRBJ1-5; tentatively, D is TRBD1 (6 bases). This sequence originates from a man older than 75 in good health. The sequenced material came from blood. The CDR3 loop reads CASSGTADQPQHF. For the CDR3, the DNA is TGTGCCAGCAGTGGGACAGCAGATCAGCCCCAGCATTTT.